The 18 T cell receptor beta chains in this list originate from one sample, sequenced in a study of OX40 agonist ivuxolimab in advanced cancers. Measured with immunoSEQ multiplex PCR; TCRdb has only the in-frame clones, and not every one. Of about 54,000 clones listed, 75% to 95% are singletons. The starting material was CD4+ or CD8+ T cells sorted from blood, obtained in a trial of the OX40 agonist ivuxolimab. The origin of the receptors is an adult with an advanced solid tumor such as melanoma, head and neck, liver or kidney cancer.

This chain uses TRBV15 with TRBJ1-5, with D unclear. The CDR3 runs 16 residues. V was pared by 5 bases and J by 0 bases, with 14 bases between. Germline-derived CDR1 and CDR2 are LNHNV and YYDKDF (reference sequence). Written as DNA, the CDR3 is TGTGCCACCAGCTCCCTAACAGTAGATAGCAATCAGCCCCAGCATTTT. Translation gives CATSSLTVDSNQPQHF.

In its sample, this clone was seen once. The chain employs TRBV7-8 and TRBJ1-2, with D maybe TRBD1 (6 bases). V lost 10 bases and J lost 2, with 17 bases in between. The germline CDR1 and CDR2 sequences are SGHVS and FQNEAQ. The CDR3 runs 14 residues. The CDR3 DNA is TGTGCCACTATTACCAGGGGACGCAACTATGGCTACACCTTC. This gives the protein CATITRGRNYGYTF.

J is TRBJ2-2 and V is TRBV5-6; D call uncertain. The CDR3 runs 12 residues. The ends were cut back, 0 bases at V and 3 bases at J, with 0 bases in the middle. CDR1 is SGHDT and CDR2 is YYEEEE in the germline V gene. In DNA, the CDR3 is TGTGCCAGCAGCTTGGACACCGGGGAGCTGTTTTTT. It codes for CASSLDTGELFF.

The chain has TRBV27 and TRBJ1-4, with TRBD1 matching 9 bases. The V gene end was trimmed by 4 bases and the J gene end by 1 base; junction bases not matched to a gene: 7. Looked up from germline, CDR1 is MNHEY and CDR2 is SMNVEV (reference sequence). The CDR3 runs to 17 residues. The CDR3 region is CASSSSRDRETNEKLFF. The DNA for the CDR3 is TGTGCCAGCAGTTCGTCCCGGGACAGGGAAACTAATGAAAAACTGTTTTTT.

V usage is TRBV7-6 and J usage is TRBJ2-7; TRBD2 might be the D (7 bases). The V and J ends lost 1 base and 4 bases respectively, with 11 bases between them. CDR1 is SGHVS and CDR2 is FNYEAQ in the germline V gene. The CDR3 extends over 14 amino acids. The CDR3 reads CASSLVEGGYEQYF. The DNA for the CDR3 is TGTGCCAGCAGCTTAGTTGAGGGGGGGTACGAGCAGTACTTC.

The rearrangement links TRBV30 to TRBJ2-7; D might be TRBD1 (5 bases). Trimming removed 3 bases from V and 2 bases from J, with 11 bases in between. The germline V gene has CDR1 GTSNPN and CDR2 SVGIG (reference sequence). The CDR3 is 13 amino acids. The CDR3 loop is CAWSVDKPYEQYF. The CDR3 region has the DNA TGTGCCTGGAGCGTGGACAAGCCCTACGAGCAGTACTTC.

V is TRBV6-5 and J is TRBJ2-3; 8 nucleotides match TRBD2. The CDR3 sequence is 14 residues long. V was pared by 6 bases and J by 8 bases, with 10 bases of the junction left unmatched. From germline, CDR1 is MNHEY and CDR2 SVGAGI. CDR3 coding DNA: TGTGCCAGCAGCTCCGCCAGCGGGGGAGGTACGCAGTATTTT. It codes for CASSSASGGGTQYF.

The gene calls are TRBV4-1 and TRBJ1-5; D might be TRBD1 (5 bases). CDR1 MGHRA and CDR2 YSYEKL come from the germline V gene. V lost 8 bases, J lost 3 bases, and 17 bases lay in between. CDR3 size: 15 residues. Here the CDR3 reads CASSWTDTPNQPQHF. Written as DNA, the CDR3 is TGCGCCAGCTCTTGGACGGACACCCCCAATCAGCCCCAGCATTTT.

The V gene is TRBV28, the J gene TRBJ2-1; D is ambiguous. With 5 bases removed from V and 8 bases from J, the gap between germline ends came to 16 bases. CDR3 length: 14 residues. CDR1 and CDR2 from the germline V gene are MDHEN and SYDVKM. This CDR3 reads CASSETVLGDEQFF. The CDR3 bases are TGTGCCAGCAGTGAGACTGTACTCGGCGATGAGCAGTTCTTC.

The gene calls are TRBV27 and TRBJ1-1; possible D gene TRBD1, 5 bases. CDR3 length: 14 residues. Per the germline V gene, CDR1 is MNHEY and CDR2 is SMNVEV (reference sequence). Trimming took 3 bases from V and 0 from J, leaving 8 bases between them. The CDR3 region is CASSLRGLNTEAFF. The CDR3 DNA reads TGTGCCAGCAGTTTGAGGGGCCTGAACACTGAAGCTTTCTTT.

The chain combines TRBV5-4 with TRBJ2-7; TRBD2 aligns across 7 bases. The CDR3 is made up of 17 amino acids. Trimming at V came to 3 bases and at J to 4 bases, leaving 16 bases not matched to a gene. The germline gives CDR1 SGHNT, CDR2 YYREEE (reference sequence). CDR3 DNA sequence: TGTGCCAGCAGCTCCTTGGGCGGGGGTGGCGAGACTTACGAGCAGTACTTC. Translated: CASSSLGGGGETYEQYF.

This chain connects TRBV11-2 to TRBJ1-1; TRBD1 is a possible D gene (5 bases). In germline, CDR1 is SGHAT, CDR2 FQNNGV. The germline V and J ends were trimmed by 10 bases and 0 bases, with 12 bases remaining between them. This CDR3 comprises 13 residues. CDR3 sequence reads: CATTAGMNTEAFF. The CDR3 DNA reads TGTGCCACCACGGCAGGGATGAACACTGAAGCTTTCTTT.

The rearrangement joins TRBV27 to TRBJ1-4, with D perhaps TRBD1 (6 bases). Deletions cut 6 bases from V and 4 bases from J, with 12 bases between. The CDR3 is 14 residues long. Per the germline V gene, CDR1 is MNHEY and CDR2 is SMNVEV (reference sequence). The CDR3 reads CASSQDSLNEKLFF. Here the CDR3 DNA reads TGTGCCAGCAGCCAGGACAGTCTTAATGAAAAACTGTTTTTT. The full variable domain, in which reference TRBV27 and TRBJ1-4 provide the parts outside the CDR3, is EAQVTQNPRYLITVTGKKLTVTCSQNMNHEYMSWYRQDPGLGLRQIYYSMNVEVTDKGDVPEGYKVSRKEKRNFPLILESPSPNQTSLYFCASSQDSLNEKLFFGSGTQLSVL.

The CDR3 is CASSYGVNTGELFF. The CDR3 DNA follows: TGTGCCAGCAGTTATGGGGTCAACACCGGGGAGCTGTTTTTT. The rearrangement uses TRBV6-5 and TRBJ2-2; D remains ambiguous. The germline V and J ends were trimmed by 3 bases and 2 bases, with 7 bases remaining between them. The germline CDR1 and CDR2 sequences are MNHEY and SVGAGI. The CDR3 totals 14 residues.

The chain recombines TRBV9 with TRBJ2-1; maybe TRBD2 (6 bases). The CDR3 has 14 residues. The germline V gene encodes CDR1 SGDLS and CDR2 YYNGEE. Trimming removed 3 bases at V and 2 bases at J, with 9 bases between. CDR3 sequence: CASSGGTAYNEQFF. In DNA, the CDR3 is TGTGCCAGCAGCGGCGGGACTGCCTACAATGAGCAGTTCTTC. The full variable domain, rest sourced from reference TRBV9 and TRBJ2-1, is DSGVTQTPKHLITATGQRVTLRCSPRSGDLSVYWYQQSLDQGLQFLIQYYNGEERAKGNILERFSAQQFPDLHSELNLSSLELGDSALYFCASSGGTAYNEQFFGPGTRLTVL.

The gene calls are TRBV19 and TRBJ1-1; a weak D match, TRBD1 (5 bases). This CDR3 contains 13 residues. V was clipped by 1 base and J by 11 bases, with 14 bases between them. Per the germline V gene, CDR1 is LNHDA and CDR2 is SQIVND (reference sequence). The CDR3 nucleotides read TGTGCCAGTAGTATAGGGTTGGGAGAGGGGGCTTTCTTT. It is translated as CASSIGLGEGAFF.

The J gene is TRBJ2-1, the V gene TRBV5-1; 12 nucleotides agree with TRBD2. This CDR3 is 16 amino acids long. The junction had 7 bases not matched to a gene; V was cut back by 3 bases and J by 6 bases. Germline CDR1 is SGHRS and CDR2 is YFSETQ. Here the CDR3 DNA reads TGCGCCAGCAGCTCCCGACTAGCGGGAGTACGCAATGAGCAGTTCTTC. The encoded protein is CASSSRLAGVRNEQFF. The variable domain in full, completed from reference TRBV5-1 and TRBJ2-1, reads KAGVTQTPRYLIKTRGQQVTLSCSPISGHRSVSWYQQTPGQGLQFLFEYFSETQRNKGNFPGRFSGRQFSNSRSEMNVSTLELGDSALYLCASSSRLAGVRNEQFFGPGTRLTVL.

V is TRBV6-6 and J is TRBJ2-7; a possible D gene is TRBD2 (6 bases). The germline CDR1 and CDR2 sequences are MNHNY and SVGAGI (reference sequence). Trimming pared 0 bases from V and 1 base from J, leaving 10 bases between. This CDR3 has 15 amino acids. The CDR3 is CASSYSSGESYEQYF. CDR3 DNA sequence: TGTGCCAGCAGTTACTCGTCGGGAGAATCCTACGAGCAGTACTTC.